This is a list of T cell receptor beta chains from one sample in a study of blood T cell repertoires in COVID-19. The repertoire was sequenced with immunoSEQ multiplex PCR; TCRdb's copy has only in-frame clones and lacks some. The table has about 49,000 clones, approximately 90% seen once. Sequenced sample: peripheral blood. All receptors come from a man in his forties with active COVID-19. CDR3s include the opening cysteine and the closing phenylalanine or tryptophan. A D gene is named only where the DNA matches it firmly. Clone size, where shown, is once, few, many, or a class for clones that have expanded.

clone size: .
D gene: TRBD1
J gene: TRBJ1-2
V gene: TRBV5-8
CDR3 protein: CASSFRRLQGARSNYGYTF
CDR3 DNA: TGTGCCAGCAGCTTTCGACGATTACAGGGGGCACGCTCCAACTATGGCTACACCTTC

clone size: .
D gene: .
J gene: TRBJ1-5
V gene: TRBV27
CDR3 protein: CASSLSMGHPDQPQHF
CDR3 DNA: TGTGCCAGCAGTTTATCGATGGGACACCCGGATCAGCCCCAGCATTTT

clone size: .
D gene: TRBD1
J gene: TRBJ1-2
V gene: TRBV4-1
CDR3 protein: CASTRDSLNYGYTF
CDR3 DNA: TGCGCCAGCACCCGGGACAGCTTAAACTATGGCTACACCTTC

clone size: .
D gene: .
J gene: TRBJ2-7
V gene: TRBV7-8
CDR3 protein: CASSLADRDIGRLIF
CDR3 DNA: TGTGCCAGCAGCTTAGCAGACCGCGACATTGGAAGGTTAATCTTC

clone size: .
D gene: TRBD2
J gene: TRBJ2-1
V gene: TRBV7-8
CDR3 protein: CASSLLAGGPYNEQFF
CDR3 DNA: TGTGCCAGCAGCCTACTAGCGGGAGGACCCTACAATGAGCAGTTCTTC

clone size: .
D gene: TRBD1
J gene: TRBJ2-7
V gene: TRBV20-1
CDR3 protein: CSATQGYEQYF
CDR3 DNA: TGCAGTGCGACACAGGGGTACGAGCAGTACTTC

clone size: .
D gene: .
J gene: TRBJ2-3
V gene: TRBV19
CDR3 protein: CASSTGASTDTQYF
CDR3 DNA: TGTGCCAGTAGTACAGGGGCCAGCACAGATACGCAGTATTTT

clone size: .
D gene: TRBD2
J gene: TRBJ2-2
V gene: TRBV27
CDR3 protein: CASSSRGAGVRRPSDPGELFF
CDR3 DNA: TGTGCCAGCAGTTCACGGGGAGCGGGAGTTCGTCGCCCGAGTGACCCCGGGGAGCTGTTTTTT

clone size: .
D gene: .
J gene: TRBJ2-7
V gene: TRBV27
CDR3 protein: CASSEGSGTYEQYF
CDR3 DNA: TGTGCCTCCAGCGAAGGTAGCGGAACCTACGAGCAGTACTTC

clone size: few
D gene: TRBD1
J gene: TRBJ1-2
V gene: TRBV6-6
CDR3 protein: CASSPQGDYGYTF
CDR3 DNA: TGTGCCAGCAGCCCACAGGGGGACTATGGCTACACCTTC

clone size: .
D gene: .
J gene: TRBJ1-4
V gene: TRBV18
CDR3 protein: CASSRTGFGKEKLFF
CDR3 DNA: TGTGCCAGCTCACGTACAGGGTTCGGGAAGGAAAAACTGTTTTTT

clone size: .
D gene: TRBD2
J gene: TRBJ2-7
V gene: TRBV3-1/TRBV3-2
CDR3 protein: CASGLAGSDEQYF
CDR3 DNA: TGTGCCAGCGGACTAGCGGGATCGGACGAGCAGTACTTC

clone size: .
D gene: .
J gene: TRBJ2-5
V gene: TRBV18
CDR3 protein: CASSPNGPGTETQYF
CDR3 DNA: TGTGCCAGCTCACCAAATGGACCTGGGACTGAGACCCAGTACTTC

clone size: .
D gene: TRBD2
J gene: TRBJ2-1
V gene: TRBV7-2
CDR3 protein: CASSPGTSGPTSYNEQFF
CDR3 DNA: TGTGCCAGCAGCCCAGGGACTAGCGGCCCGACCTCCTACAATGAGCAGTTCTTC

clone size: .
D gene: .
J gene: TRBJ1-2
V gene: TRBV19
CDR3 protein: CASSSRGGNGYTF
CDR3 DNA: TGTGCCAGTAGTTCGCGGGGGGGGAATGGCTACACCTTC

clone size: .
D gene: TRBD1
J gene: TRBJ2-5
V gene: TRBV27
CDR3 protein: CASGPRQGTETQYF
CDR3 DNA: TGTGCCAGCGGGCCCCGACAGGGAACCGAGACCCAGTACTTC

clone size: .
D gene: TRBD2
J gene: TRBJ2-3
V gene: TRBV7-2
CDR3 protein: CASSPLASTDTQYF
CDR3 DNA: TGTGCCAGCAGCCCACTAGCGAGCACAGATACGCAGTATTTT

clone size: .
D gene: TRBD1
J gene: TRBJ1-2
V gene: TRBV28
CDR3 protein: CASRNRGKVYGYTF
CDR3 DNA: TGTGCCAGCAGGAACAGGGGAAAGGTCTATGGCTACACCTTC

clone size: .
D gene: .
J gene: TRBJ1-1
V gene: TRBV7-2
CDR3 protein: CASSLDIGRTEAFF
CDR3 DNA: TGTGCCAGCAGCTTAGACATCGGGAGGACTGAAGCTTTCTTT

clone size: .
D gene: TRBD2
J gene: TRBJ2-2
V gene: TRBV10-2
CDR3 protein: CASSSGTRSGRELFF
CDR3 DNA: TGCGCCAGCAGCTCCGGGACTAGATCGGGCCGGGAGCTGTTTTTT

clone size: .
D gene: TRBD1
J gene: TRBJ1-3
V gene: TRBV5-8
CDR3 protein: CASSFRGLRAGNTIYF
CDR3 DNA: TGTGCCAGCAGCTTCAGGGGGCTTAGGGCTGGAAACACCATATATTTT

clone size: .
D gene: TRBD1
J gene: TRBJ1-6
V gene: TRBV5-4
CDR3 protein: CASSWGQGGYNSPLHF
CDR3 DNA: TGTGCCAGCAGCTGGGGACAGGGAGGCTATAATTCACCCCTCCACTTT

clone size: .
D gene: .
J gene: TRBJ1-1
V gene: TRBV7-9
CDR3 protein: CASSLNSQVEAFF
CDR3 DNA: TGTGCCAGCAGCCTAAACTCTCAGGTAGAAGCTTTCTTT